This T cell receptor (beta chain) was identified during a study of shared clonotypes between healthy human individuals. Findings and caveats of the study: Several donors held 5% to 5.5% of naive CD4 clonotypes in common. Depth of sequencing was expected to influence donor clonotype sharing.

Comment on this clone: Its specificity is not known.

Each donor was a Caucasian adult residing in Nashville, Tennessee. The CDR3 sequence is 14 residues long. Germline CDR1 KGHSH, CDR2 LQKENI. Unmatched junction bases numbered 4, after V lost 1 base and J lost 5 bases. The repertoire was sequenced with immunoSEQ multiplex PCR; TCRdb's copy has only in-frame clones and lacks some. The data show 2 million to 3 million clones, approximately 93% seen once. The chain joins TRBV18 to TRBJ2-7; TRBD1 aligns across 8 bases. Material for sequencing was naive CD4+ T cells from PBMCs. The subset: CD45RA+ positively selected. This clonotype originated in a man younger than 30 in good health. Some clones in this sample may be carry-over from other donors' samples. The CDR3 here is CASSPLTGDHEQYF. DNA of the CDR3: TGTGCCAGCTCACCACTGACAGGGGACCACGAGCAGTACTTC.